What follows are 24 T cell receptor beta chains derived from one specimen sequenced in a study of blood T cell repertoires in COVID-19. Assay used: immunoSEQ multiplex PCR; TCRdb lists only in-frame clones, some missing. This sample has over 200,000 clones, with about four fifths found just once. Sample: peripheral blood. The receptors stem from a man in his fifties or sixties with active or convalescent COVID-19.

The chain joins TRBV29-1 to TRBJ2-3; 10 nucleotides align to TRBD2. The CDR3 covers 15 residues. Germline CDR1 is SQVTM and CDR2 is ANQGSEA. V trimming: 4 bases; J trimming: 2 bases; junction bases outside the gene matches: 6. For the CDR3, the DNA is TGCAGCGTTGGCAGCGGGGGGGGAAACACAGATACGCAGTATTTT. Translating it yields CSVGSGGGNTDTQYF.

The V call is TRBV7-6, the J call TRBJ2-3; 7 bases align to TRBD1. Germline-derived CDR1 and CDR2 are SGHVS and FNYEAQ. The CDR3 has 15 amino acids. V trimming: 1 base; J trimming: 4 bases; junction bases outside the gene matches: 5. Written as DNA, the CDR3 is TGTGCCAGCAGCTTAGACAGGGGCCTCGCAGATACGCAGTATTTT. This translates into CASSLDRGLADTQYF.

The CDR3 reads CASSPTLQGEAFF. The CDR3, as DNA: TGTGCCAGCAGTCCCACTTTGCAGGGTGAAGCTTTCTTT. The chain uses TRBV28 and TRBJ1-1, with D possibly matching TRBD1 (5 bases). CDR3 length: 13 amino acids. V lost 5 bases and J 7 bases, leaving 14 bases between the germline ends. Germline V gene data show CDR1 as MDHEN and CDR2 as SYDVKM.

CDR3 nucleotide sequence: TGTGCCAGTAGTAAGCCTCTAGCGGGGGGGACAGATACGCAGTATTTT. Residues: CASSKPLAGGTDTQYF. The rearrangement links TRBV19 to TRBJ2-3; 12 nucleotides agree with TRBD2. V shed 4 bases, J shed 3 bases, and the junction held 5 bases outside the gene matches. The CDR3 runs to 16 residues. CDR1 LNHDA and CDR2 SQIVND come from the germline V gene (reference sequence).

The chain links TRBV12-5 to TRBJ2-2; 10 nucleotides line up with TRBD2. V dropped 0 bases and J dropped 4; count of bases not matched to a gene: 5. This CDR3 is 17 amino acids long. Germline assignment: CDR1 LGHNT and CDR2 FRNRAP. The CDR3 sequence is CASGLVGAGGPTGELFF. The DNA of the CDR3 is TGTGCTAGTGGTTTGGTAGGAGCGGGGGGGCCCACCGGGGAGCTGTTTTTT.

The chain is built from TRBV7-9 and TRBJ2-3; 8 nucleotides align to TRBD2. The trim removed 5 bases at V and 1 base at J, leaving 8 bases unmatched. Germline V gives CDR1 SEHNR, CDR2 FQNEAQ (reference sequence). The CDR3 covers 16 residues. CDR3 nucleotide sequence: TGTGCCAGCAGCCTCGGGACTAGTTATGGCACAGATACGCAGTATTTT. This gives the protein CASSLGTSYGTDTQYF. Based on the CDR3 plus reference TRBV7-9 and TRBJ2-3, the full variable domain is DTGVSQNPRHKITKRGQNVTFRCDPISEHNRLYWYRQTLGQGPEFLTYFQNEAQLEKSRLLSDRFSAERPKGSFSTLEIQRTEQGDSAMYLCASSLGTSYGTDTQYFGPGTRLTVL.

V and J are TRBV4-3 and TRBJ2-1, with D uncertain. V was cut by 0 bases and J by 8 bases, with 11 bases left in between. The length of the CDR3 is 14 residues. Germline CDR1 is LGHNA and CDR2 is YSLEER. For the CDR3, the DNA is TGCGCCAGCAGCCAAGAATTTCCCCGGGATGAGCAGTTCTTC. The encoded protein is CASSQEFPRDEQFF.

V gene TRBV2 combines with J gene TRBJ1-2; no firm D call. Germline V gene data show CDR1 as SNHLY and CDR2 as FYNNEI. Trimming pared 6 bases from V and 6 bases from J, leaving 5 bases between. The CDR3 runs 10 residues. CDR3 amino acids: CASSRDGYTF. The CDR3 bases are TGTGCCAGCAGCCGGGATGGCTACACCTTC.

The sample holds a few counts of this clone. The chain has TRBV14 and TRBJ1-3; no clear D gene. The CDR3 consists of 15 residues. The ends were cut back, 3 bases at V and 0 bases at J, with 9 bases in the middle. Germline V CDR1 and CDR2: SGHDN, FVKESK. CDR3 region: CASSQELISGNTIYF. CDR3 in DNA: TGTGCCAGCAGCCAGGAGCTTATCTCTGGAAACACCATATATTTT.

This clone was recorded a few times. This chain connects TRBV3-1 (or the pseudogene TRBV3-2) to TRBJ2-7, with 8 bases matching TRBD1. There are 14 residues in the CDR3. From germline, CDR1 is LGHDT and CDR2 YNNKEL (reference sequence). Trimming cost V 2 bases and J 5 bases; bases outside gene matches: 5. Here the CDR3 DNA reads TGTGCCAGCAGCCAAAGGACAGGGAGGAACGAGCAGTACTTC. Its protein is CASSQRTGRNEQYF.

The chain employs TRBV25-1 and TRBJ1-2; TRBD1 agrees at 7 bases. Germline V gives CDR1 MGHDK, CDR2 SYGVNS. The CDR3 covers 13 residues. The J segment lost 4 bases and the V segment lost 6 bases, leaving 5 bases of the junction unmatched. The CDR3 DNA reads as TGTGCCAGCAGGGCTACAGGGGCCTATGGCTACACCTTC. Amino acid sequence: CASRATGAYGYTF.

This clone was detected once. V is TRBV11-2 and J is TRBJ2-1, with 10 nucleotides matching TRBD2. This CDR3 is built from 13 residues. Germline lookup yields CDR1 SGHAT and CDR2 FQNNGV. Germline trimming cut 7 bases from V and 6 bases from J; bases unmatched to any gene: 3. CDR3 in amino acids: CASNLAGVNEQFF. In DNA form, the CDR3 reads TGTGCCAGCAACCTAGCGGGAGTCAATGAGCAGTTCTTC.

The rearrangement links TRBV3-1 (or the pseudogene TRBV3-2) to TRBJ2-3; a weak D match, TRBD1 (6 bases). The CDR3 length is 14 residues. V gave up 2 bases and J gave up 5 bases, with 11 bases separating them. CDR1 and CDR2 (germline): LGHDT, YNNKEL (reference sequence). This CDR3 is CASSQYRVGDTQYF. CDR3 coding DNA: TGTGCCAGCAGCCAATACAGGGTTGGAGATACGCAGTATTTT.

The gene calls are TRBV6-5 and TRBJ1-5; D is possibly TRBD1 (5 bases). V lost 3 bases and J lost 1, with 10 bases in between. This CDR3 region has 15 residues. Germline V gene lookup returns CDR1 MNHEY and CDR2 SVGAGI. The CDR3 DNA reads TGTGCCAGCAGTTATTCGGGGGACAGCAATCAGCCCCAGCATTTT. It encodes CASSYSGDSNQPQHF.

CDR3 sequence (DNA): TGTGCCAGCAGAAACAGGGGGGGACCAAGGACTGAAGCTTTCTTT. Its translation: CASRNRGGPRTEAFF. The chain recombines TRBV7-2 with TRBJ1-1, with 8 bases matching TRBD1. The CDR3 is made up of 15 amino acids. J was trimmed by 5 bases and V by 6 bases; bases with no gene match: 11. Germline assignment: CDR1 SGHTA and CDR2 FQGNSA.

The chain has TRBV19 and TRBJ1-6; TRBD1 aligns across 8 bases. Germline CDR1 is LNHDA and CDR2 is SQIVND (reference sequence). J gave up 5 bases and V 5 bases, and 11 bases lay outside the gene matches. The CDR3 has 17 residues. CDR3 protein: CASSPGTGSLNNSPLHF. The DNA for the CDR3 is TGTGCCAGTAGTCCTGGGACAGGCTCCTTGAATAATTCACCCCTCCACTTT.

About this clone itself: Given the absence of the conserved phenylalanine or tryptophan at the CDR3 end, a read error is likely. CDR3 loop: CSAGQGNGYTL. As DNA, the CDR3 is TGCAGCGCGGGCCAGGGAAATGGCTACACCCTC. The V call is TRBV29-1, the J call TRBJ1-2; TRBD1 is a possible D gene (5 bases). V shed 7 bases and J shed 6 bases, with 12 bases lying between them. Germline CDR1 reads SQVTM; CDR2 reads ANQGSEA. The CDR3 covers 11 residues.

This clone has just one count. The chain employs TRBV7-8 and TRBJ2-1, with a weak D call TRBD1 (5 bases). The ends were cut back, 1 base at V and 3 bases at J, with 10 bases in the middle. The CDR3 is 15 amino acids. The germline V gene encodes CDR1 SGHVS and CDR2 FQNEAQ. The CDR3 protein is CASSLGGRDYNEQFF. The CDR3 nucleotides are TGTGCCAGCAGCTTAGGGGGCAGGGACTACAATGAGCAGTTCTTC.

This sequence joins TRBV7-2 and TRBJ2-1; weak D call: TRBD2 (5 bases). CDR3 length: 15 amino acids. Deletions cut 3 bases from V and 5 bases from J, with 14 bases between. Germline CDR1 reads SGHTA; CDR2 reads FQGNSA. CDR3 region: CASSLAGLSNNEQFF. CDR3 DNA: TGTGCCAGCAGCTTGGCCGGACTGTCTAACAATGAGCAGTTCTTC.

This chain connects TRBV13 to TRBJ1-1; D possibly corresponds to TRBD1 (6 bases). CDR1 is PRHDT and CDR2 is FYEKMQ in the germline V gene (reference sequence). The CDR3 runs to 13 residues. V was clipped by 6 bases and J by 5 bases, with 13 bases between them. The DNA for the CDR3 is TGTGCCAGCAGATTGGGGCAGGGGACTGAAGCTTTCTTT. It translates to CASRLGQGTEAFF.

The chain links TRBV29-1 to TRBJ1-1; D call uncertain. This CDR3 is built from 15 residues. Trimming left V 0 bases short and J 1 base short, with 12 bases between. Germline V gives CDR1 SQVTM, CDR2 ANQGSEA. CDR3 coding DNA: TGCAGCGTTGAAGATTGGGCAGGTCGGAACACTGAAGCTTTCTTT. Its translation: CSVEDWAGRNTEAFF.

This chain connects TRBV3-1 (or the pseudogene TRBV3-2) to TRBJ1-4; the D gene is possibly TRBD1 (5 bases). This CDR3 has 15 residues. Germline V gene data show CDR1 as LGHDT and CDR2 as YNNKEL (reference sequence). V was trimmed by 4 bases and J by 7 bases, leaving 16 bases between them. This CDR3 is CASSRRAGQGEKLFF. The CDR3 DNA is TGTGCCAGCAGCCGCAGGGCGGGGCAGGGTGAAAAACTGTTTTTT.

The genes are TRBV10-3 and TRBJ2-7; D possibly corresponds to TRBD2 (6 bases). Germline CDR1 and CDR2: ENHRY and SYGVKD. This CDR3 is built from 12 residues. The germline V and J ends were trimmed by 10 bases and 3 bases, with 13 bases remaining between them. CDR3 protein: CATPRGNYEQYF. CDR3 coding DNA: TGTGCCACGCCCCGGGGGAACTACGAGCAGTACTTC.

The chain carries TRBV7-9 and TRBJ1-6, with 8 bases that match TRBD1. The CDR3 totals 14 residues. The V gene's germline CDR1 is SEHNR and CDR2 FQNEAQ (reference sequence). The V and J ends lost 3 bases and 10 bases, in that order; junction bases with no gene match: 5. The DNA for the CDR3 is TGTGCCAGCAGCTTCGGACAGGGCGAATCACCCCTCCACTTT. Protein product: CASSFGQGESPLHF.